This is a list of T cell receptor beta chains from one sample in a study of blood T cell repertoires in COVID-19. The repertoire was sequenced with immunoSEQ multiplex PCR; TCRdb's copy has only in-frame clones and lacks some. In the table there are roughly 130,000 clones, about 87% of which are singletons. Material for sequencing was peripheral blood. These receptors all come from a man in his 60s with active or convalescent COVID-19. Each CDR3 is given with its conserved first and last residue. The D gene is left open where the match is weak. Size is omitted from some rows. Given values are once, few, many or a class for expanded clones.

len	d_gene	v_gene	j_gene	abundance	CDR3aa	CDR3nt
14	NA	TRBV6-6	TRBJ1-1	NA	CASSYGQTYTEAFF	TGTGCCAGCAGTTACGGACAGACCTACACTGAAGCTTTCTTT
13	TRBD2	TRBV5-4	TRBJ2-2	NA	CASSPGGTGELFF	TGTGCCAGCAGCCCGGGGGGAACCGGGGAGCTGTTTTTT
15	TRBD2	TRBV9	TRBJ2-1	few	CASSPGLAAYNEQFF	TGTGCCAGCAGCCCGGGACTAGCGGCCTACAATGAGCAGTTCTTC
15	TRBD1	TRBV9	TRBJ1-3	NA	CASSLSGTGGNTIYF	TGTGCCAGCAGCCTCTCCGGGACAGGGGGAAACACCATATATTTT
16	TRBD1	TRBV5-6	TRBJ2-5	NA	CASSSSGQGLRETQYF	TGTGCCAGCAGCTCCTCGGGACAGGGTTTGCGGGAGACCCAGTACTTC
14	TRBD2	TRBV2	TRBJ2-7	NA	CASSRREGSYEQYF	TGTGCCAGCAGTCGACGGGAGGGATCCTACGAGCAGTACTTC
15	NA	TRBV21-1	TRBJ2-7	NA	CASSHLAGGVYEQYF	TGTGCCAGCAGCCATCTAGCGGGAGGAGTCTACGAGCAGTACTTC
14	NA	TRBV3-1/TRBV3-2	TRBJ1-1	NA	CASSQETGVAEAFF	TGTGCCAGCAGCCAAGAGACGGGGGTTGCTGAAGCTTTCTTT
14	NA	TRBV19	TRBJ2-2	NA	CASSINFNTGELFF	TGTGCCAGTAGTATCAACTTTAACACCGGGGAGCTGTTTTTT
14	NA	TRBV6-6	TRBJ2-1	NA	CASSSMGLTNEQFF	TGTGCCAGCAGTTCCATGGGCCTTACCAATGAGCAGTTCTTC
16	NA	TRBV27	TRBJ2-5	NA	CASSLGLGRGQETQYF	TGTGCCAGCAGTTTAGGCCTGGGCCGGGGACAAGAGACCCAGTACTTC
13	NA	TRBV30	TRBJ2-7	few	CAWSVGTPSEQYF	TGTGCCTGGAGTGTAGGGACTCCGTCCGAGCAGTACTTC
13	NA	TRBV6-5	TRBJ1-4	NA	CASRVNLREKLFF	TGTGCCAGCAGGGTTAATCTGCGTGAAAAACTGTTTTTT
19	TRBD1	TRBV7-9	TRBJ2-7	few	CASSPPIQGVVGSSYEQYF	TGTGCCAGCAGCCCCCCCATACAGGGGGTGGTTGGGTCGTCCTACGAGCAGTACTTC
15	NA	TRBV11-2	TRBJ1-5	once	CASSSIDRHDQPQHF	TGTGCCAGCAGCTCCATAGACAGGCATGATCAGCCCCAGCATTTT
15	NA	TRBV29-1	TRBJ2-1	NA	CSVRKRGRGDNEQFF	TGCAGCGTGAGGAAGCGGGGCAGGGGCGACAATGAGCAGTTCTTC
14	TRBD2	TRBV30	TRBJ2-7	NA	CAWRIAGARYEQYF	TGTGCCTGGAGGATAGCGGGAGCGAGGTACGAGCAGTACTTC
15	NA	TRBV3-1/TRBV3-2	TRBJ2-2	many	CASSQAGVGTGELFF	TGTGCCAGCAGCCAAGCGGGAGTGGGTACCGGGGAGCTGTTTTTT
17	TRBD1	TRBV19	TRBJ1-2	once	CASSSRDRGEHNYGYTF	TGTGCCAGTAGTTCCCGGGACAGGGGAGAACATAACTATGGCTACACCTTC
14	TRBD1	TRBV7-9	TRBJ1-1	NA	CASSSGPGGTEAFF	TGTGCCAGCAGCTCGGGACCAGGGGGCACTGAAGCTTTCTTT
18	TRBD2	TRBV7-9	TRBJ2-5	NA	CASSLVWGWEGQQETQYF	TGTGCCAGCAGCTTAGTCTGGGGGTGGGAGGGCCAACAAGAGACCCAGTACTTC
14	TRBD1	TRBV30	TRBJ2-7	few	CAWRNRDRGVEQYF	TGTGCCTGGCGGAACCGGGACAGGGGAGTCGAGCAGTACTTC
16	NA	TRBV6-5	TRBJ2-4	NA	CASSYNGQGNKNIQYF	TGTGCCAGCAGTTATAATGGTCAGGGTAACAAAAACATTCAGTACTTC
16	NA	TRBV14	TRBJ2-5	NA	CASSQEALPRQETQYF	TGTGCCAGCAGCCAAGAAGCTCTCCCCCGCCAAGAGACCCAGTACTTC
16	TRBD1	TRBV4-2	TRBJ2-7	NA	CASSQSGQGQRYEQYF	TGTGCCAGCAGCCAATCAGGACAGGGTCAAAGATACGAGCAGTACTTC
16	NA	TRBV5-6	TRBJ2-3	NA	CASSFAGSTATDTQYF	TGTGCCAGCAGCTTTGCGGGTAGTACCGCCACAGATACGCAGTATTTT
16	NA	TRBV19	TRBJ1-5	few	CASSLEGVGGNQPQHF	TGTGCCAGTAGTTTGGAGGGAGTCGGGGGGAATCAGCCCCAGCATTTT
13	NA	TRBV7-2	TRBJ2-2	NA	CASSLPTTGELFF	TGTGCCAGCAGCTTGCCTACCACCGGGGAGCTGTTTTTT
14	NA	TRBV18	TRBJ2-7	few	CASSLRTDSYEQYF	TGTGCCAGCTCACTACGGACAGATTCCTACGAGCAGTACTTC
15	TRBD1	TRBV9	TRBJ1-2	NA	CASSVAFGQDYGYTF	TGTGCCAGCAGCGTAGCCTTCGGACAGGACTATGGCTACACCTTC
15	TRBD2	TRBV19	TRBJ2-1	NA	CARTKGKREEAEQFF	TGTGCCAGAACTAAGGGGAAACGGGAGGAGGCTGAGCAGTTCTTC